This TCR beta chain was obtained from a study of blood T cells in healthy people across ages. Study conclusions and caveats: Both naive CD4+ cell counts and diversity were greater in long-lived donors than in aged donors.

Germline-derived CDR1 and CDR2 are SGHTA and FQGTGA. The V end lost 0 bases, the J end lost 4 bases, and 13 bases lay between the germline ends. CDR3 length equals 17 residues. Through a sample-barcoded 5' primer and a J-beta primer mix, a second PCR was run for about 6 to 11 cycles. TCRdb re-derived calls from the 5' RACE reads in MiXCR, one entry per CDR3 protein. The data hold 1.5 million to 2 million distinct CDR3 sequences, with approximately 32% observed a single time. With respect to this clonotype: The antigen is not known.

Drawing of peripheral blood yielded about 10 milliliters from each donor. The source material was blood. The receptor comes from a woman younger than 45 in good health. The chain is built from TRBV7-3 and TRBJ2-6, with no clear D. The CDR3 DNA follows: TGTGCCAGCAGCTTAACGTTCGATGGTCTCGGGGCCAACGTCCTGACTTTC. Translated: CASSLTFDGLGANVLTF. The entire variable domain, with the rest obtained from reference TRBV7-3 and TRBJ2-6, is as follows: GAGVSQTPSNKVTEKGKYVELRCDPISGHTALYWYRQSLGQGPEFLIYFQGTGAADDSGLPNDRFFAVRPEGSVSTLKIQRTERGDSAVYLCASSLTFDGLGANVLTFGAGSRLTVL.